The 26 T cell receptor beta chains in this list originate from one sample, sequenced in a study of lymphopenia after photon versus proton radiotherapy (dated by TCRdb to between 2018 and 2021). Libraries were prepared through the immunoSEQ multiplex PCR assay. The immuneACCESS repertoire file appears here via TCRdb, limited to in-frame rearrangements. These files lack a portion of the clones; in checked studies, under half of the deficit traces to unresolved V genes, and the cause of the others is not known. The sample table lists 55,000 to 70,000 clones, approximately 90% of them with a count of one. The ten most abundant clones make up 2.9% of the sample. The sequenced sample was peripheral blood, obtained from a patient treated with photon-based radiotherapy. The source of these receptors is a woman aged 70-85 years with pancreatic cancer.

This clone came up once. V and J are TRBV25-1 and TRBJ2-2; D remains unclear. V lost 0 bases and J 4 bases, leaving 9 bases between the germline ends. The germline V gene encodes CDR1 MGHDK and CDR2 SYGVNS. CDR3 length: 15 amino acids. The CDR3 loop is CASSEYGRTTGELFF. CDR3 nucleotide sequence: TGTGCCAGCAGTGAATACGGACGTACCACCGGGGAGCTGTTTTTT.

This rearrangement joins TRBV28 to TRBJ1-5, with 7 positions matching TRBD1. CDR3 length equals 16 residues. Germline V gene data show CDR1 as MDHEN and CDR2 as SYDVKM. Germline trimming cut 2 bases from V and 0 bases from J; bases unmatched to any gene: 4. The CDR3 sequence: CASSLVGQNSNQPQHF. The CDR3 nucleotides read TGTGCCAGCAGTTTAGTGGGACAGAATAGCAATCAGCCCCAGCATTTT.

This chain uses TRBV9 with TRBJ2-1; D possibly uses TRBD1 or TRBD2 (5 bases each). The V gene lost 3 bases and the J gene lost 3 bases, with 16 bases spanning the gap. Germline V gives CDR1 SGDLS, CDR2 YYNGEE. This CDR3 contains 16 residues. CDR3 loop: CASSAPGTPRYNEQFF. CDR3 nucleotides: TGTGCCAGCAGCGCCCCCGGGACGCCGCGCTACAATGAGCAGTTCTTC.

The chain carries TRBV28 and TRBJ2-7, with D tentatively TRBD2 (6 bases). In germline, CDR1 is MDHEN, CDR2 SYDVKM. V gave up 3 bases and J gave up 0 bases, with 15 bases separating them. The CDR3 runs to 16 residues. In nucleotides, the CDR3 is TGTGCCAGCAGTTTTCACCTAGCGCTACTCTCCTACGAGCAGTACTTC. Encoded protein: CASSFHLALLSYEQYF.

This chain joins TRBV7-8 and TRBJ1-1, with D perhaps TRBD1 (6 bases). The V and J ends lost 4 bases and 5 bases respectively, with 8 bases between them. The length of the CDR3 is 12 residues. The germline gives CDR1 SGHVS, CDR2 FQNEAQ. CDR3 sequence reads: CASSYTGTEAFF. For the CDR3, the DNA is TGTGCCAGCAGCTACACAGGGACTGAAGCTTTCTTT.

V and J are TRBV6-1 and TRBJ1-5; possible D gene TRBD1, 5 bases. Germline CDR1 and CDR2: MNHNS and SASEGT. Trimming left V 1 base short and J 2 bases short, with 9 bases between. CDR3 length equals 15 residues. CDR3 sequence: CASSEGLGGNQPQHF. Here the CDR3 DNA reads TGTGCCAGCAGTGAAGGACTGGGGGGCAATCAGCCCCAGCATTTT.

This chain links TRBV11-2 with TRBJ2-7; TRBD1 matches at 8 bases. The germline V gene has CDR1 SGHAT and CDR2 FQNNGV. The CDR3 loop spans 14 amino acids. V was clipped by 5 bases and J by 1 base; unmatched bases: 4. CDR3 bases: TGTGCCAGCAGCCCGGGACAGGCGTCCTACGAGCAGTACTTC. It codes for CASSPGQASYEQYF. The full variable domain, rest sourced from reference TRBV11-2 and TRBJ2-7, is EAGVAQSPRYKIIEKRQSVAFWCNPISGHATLYWYQQILGQGPKLLIQFQNNGVVDDSQLPKDRFSAERLKGVDSTLKIQPAKLEDSAVYLCASSPGQASYEQYFGPGTRLTVT.

The chain links TRBV27 to TRBJ2-5; 7 nucleotides align to TRBD1. CDR1 and CDR2 (germline): MNHEY, SMNVEV (reference sequence). CDR3 length: 14 residues. J was trimmed by 4 bases and V by 7 bases; bases with no gene match: 9. This CDR3 reads CASTPRTGGETQYF. CDR3 DNA sequence: TGTGCCAGCACACCGCGGACAGGAGGAGAGACCCAGTACTTC.

The chain links TRBV6-1 to TRBJ1-4; D gene uncertain. The CDR3 consists of 14 residues. Germline CDR1 reads MNHNS; CDR2 reads SASEGT. V lost 0 bases and J lost 8, with 10 bases in between. The CDR3 is CASSEAGFGEKLFF. CDR3 DNA sequence: TGTGCCAGCAGTGAAGCGGGGTTTGGGGAAAAACTGTTTTTT.

The chain combines TRBV7-2 with TRBJ2-5; D perhaps matches TRBD2 (6 bases). Germline V gene lookup returns CDR1 SGHTA and CDR2 FQGNSA. Trimming took 5 bases from V and 1 from J, leaving 11 bases between them. This CDR3 is 14 amino acids long. This CDR3 reads CASSPGSLQETQYF. CDR3 in DNA: TGTGCCAGCAGCCCCGGGAGCCTCCAAGAGACCCAGTACTTC.

The rearrangement joins TRBV5-4 to TRBJ2-1, with D possibly called TRBD1 or TRBD2 (5 bases each). The germline V gene encodes CDR1 SGHNT and CDR2 YYREEE (reference sequence). There are 15 residues in the CDR3. V lost 3 bases, J lost 4 bases, and 14 bases lay in between. The chain's CDR3 is CASSSRGGEYNEQFF. In DNA form, the CDR3 reads TGTGCCAGCAGCTCGAGGGGTGGGGAGTACAATGAGCAGTTCTTC.

This clone came up once. V and J are TRBV5-6 and TRBJ1-2; tentatively, D is TRBD1 (5 bases). Germline V gene sequence: CDR1 SGHDT, CDR2 YYEEEE. With 5 bases removed from V and 5 bases from J, the gap between germline ends came to 13 bases. This CDR3 has 13 amino acids. The CDR3 DNA is TGTGCCAGCAGTCCCGGGACGCAATATGGCTACACCTTC. Translation gives CASSPGTQYGYTF.

The V call is TRBV19, the J call TRBJ2-5; D is perhaps TRBD2 (6 bases). Per the germline V gene, CDR1 is LNHDA and CDR2 is SQIVND (reference sequence). Trimming pared 5 bases from V and 4 bases from J, leaving 20 bases between. The CDR3 runs 16 residues. CDR3 region: CASSPGVGGTGETQYF. For the CDR3, the DNA is TGTGCCAGTAGTCCCGGGGTCGGGGGAACGGGAGAGACCCAGTACTTC. Combining the CDR3 with reference TRBV19 and TRBJ2-5 gives the whole variable domain DGGITQSPKYLFRKEGQNVTLSCEQNLNHDAMYWYRQDPGQGLRLIYYSQIVNDFQKGDIAEGYSVSREKKESFPLTVTSAQKNPTAFYLCASSPGVGGTGETQYFGPGTRLLVL.

The rearrangement uses TRBV19 and TRBJ2-7; TRBD2 is a possible D gene (6 bases). CDR3 length: 13 residues. Trimming took 3 bases from V and 7 from J, leaving 13 bases between them. CDR1 and CDR2 from the germline V gene are LNHDA and SQIVND (reference sequence). CDR3 in amino acids: CASSMTQGGEQYF. The CDR3 DNA reads TGTGCCAGTAGTATGACGCAGGGAGGTGAGCAGTACTTC.

This chain links TRBV9 with TRBJ2-1; no firm D call. The CDR3 is 14 amino acids. Germline CDR1 and CDR2: SGDLS and YYNGEE. The ends were cut back, 0 bases at V and 10 bases at J, with 14 bases in the middle. The CDR3 DNA is TGTGCCAGCAGCGTAGCGAGTCGACCTGTGGAGCAGTTCTTC. This gives the protein CASSVASRPVEQFF.

The chain recombines TRBV7-6 with TRBJ2-3; 13 bases fit TRBD2. This CDR3 is built from 17 residues. Germline CDR1 and CDR2: SGHVS and FNYEAQ. The trim removed 4 bases at V and 3 bases at J, leaving 7 bases unmatched. CDR3 bases: TGTGCCAGCAGCTCGGGAGGACTAGCGGGAGTTACAGATACGCAGTATTTT. Translation gives CASSSGGLAGVTDTQYF. The variable domain in full, with the rest retrieved from reference TRBV7-6 and TRBJ2-3, is GAGVSQSPRYKVTKRGQDVALRCDPISGHVSLYWYRQALGQGPEFLTYFNYEAQQDKSGLPNDRFSAERPEGSISTLTIQRTEQRDSAMYRCASSSGGLAGVTDTQYFGPGTRLTVL.

This chain uses TRBV13 with TRBJ1-2; D is undetermined. Trimming removed 1 base at V and 8 bases at J, with 14 bases between. Looked up from germline, CDR1 is PRHDT and CDR2 is FYEKMQ (reference sequence). The CDR3 runs 14 residues. The CDR3 loop reads CASSLVGPLGGYTF. CDR3 DNA sequence: TGTGCCAGCAGCTTAGTAGGACCTCTAGGCGGCTACACCTTC.

The rearrangement uses TRBV29-1 and TRBJ2-5; D is unresolved. Trimming cost V 2 bases and J 5 bases, with 9 bases left between them. CDR3 length equals 12 residues. CDR1 and CDR2 from the germline V gene are SQVTM and ANQGSEA. The CDR3 DNA reads TGCAGCGTTGAACCTACGTTGGAGACCCAGTACTTC. This codes for CSVEPTLETQYF.

This chain connects TRBV30 to TRBJ1-1, with D uncertain. The CDR3 extends over 12 amino acids. Trimming removed 4 bases from V and 6 bases from J, with 12 bases in between. Germline V gene lookup returns CDR1 GTSNPN and CDR2 SVGIG (reference sequence). The CDR3 here is CAWTSLLAEAFF. For the CDR3, the DNA is TGTGCCTGGACTAGTTTACTGGCTGAAGCTTTCTTT.

The chain combines TRBV7-9 with TRBJ2-3; 7 bases match TRBD1. The CDR3 length is 17 residues. Germline lookup yields CDR1 SEHNR and CDR2 FQNEAQ (reference sequence). V lost 0 bases to trimming and J lost 6 bases; unmatched junction nucleotides: 12. The chain's CDR3 is CASSLALAGGFQDTQYF. Written as DNA, the CDR3 is TGTGCCAGCAGCTTAGCGCTCGCAGGGGGTTTTCAGGATACGCAGTATTTT. Full variable domain (missing parts from reference TRBV7-9 and TRBJ2-3): DTGVSQNPRHKITKRGQNVTFRCDPISEHNRLYWYRQTLGQGPEFLTYFQNEAQLEKSRLLSDRFSAERPKGSFSTLEIQRTEQGDSAMYLCASSLALAGGFQDTQYFGPGTRLTVL.

This chain links TRBV28 with TRBJ1-2; TRBD1 agrees at 9 bases. Germline CDR1 is MDHEN and CDR2 is SYDVKM. The CDR3 runs 18 residues. Losses at the gene ends were 3 bases for V and 7 bases for J; bases not matched to a gene: 18. The CDR3 loop reads CASSFPASYRGRIGGYTF. DNA of the CDR3: TGTGCCAGCAGTTTTCCCGCATCCTACAGGGGGCGGATTGGTGGCTACACCTTC.

The rearrangement joins TRBV11-2 to TRBJ2-1, with TRBD1 matching 7 bases. Looked up from germline, CDR1 is SGHAT and CDR2 is FQNNGV. Unmatched junction bases numbered 11, after V lost 1 base and J lost 5 bases. This CDR3 is built from 17 residues. CDR3 loop: CASSLGVAGGSHNEQFF. DNA for the CDR3: TGTGCCAGCAGCTTAGGGGTCGCAGGGGGTTCACACAATGAGCAGTTCTTC.

This chain links TRBV15 with TRBJ2-7; TRBD1 matches at 7 bases. Germline V gene data show CDR1 as LNHNV and CDR2 as YYDKDF (reference sequence). The CDR3 runs 13 residues. The J segment lost 4 bases and the V segment lost 8 bases, leaving 8 bases of the junction unmatched. For the CDR3, the DNA is TGTGCCACCCGTAAACAGGGGAATTACGAGCAGTACTTC. Protein sequence: CATRKQGNYEQYF. The variable domain in full, completed from reference TRBV15 and TRBJ2-7, reads DAMVIQNPRYQVTQFGKPVTLSCSQTLNHNVMYWYQQKSSQAPKLLFHYYDKDFNNEADTPDNFQSRRPNTSFCFLDIRSPGLGDTAMYLCATRKQGNYEQYFGPGTRLTVT.

This chain links TRBV4-2 with TRBJ2-1; no clear D. The V and J ends lost 2 bases and 1 base respectively, with 9 bases between them. Germline-derived CDR1 and CDR2 are LGHNA and YNFKEQ. This CDR3 comprises 15 residues. The CDR3 coding sequence is TGTGCCAGCAGCCAACCCCCTTTTTCCTACAATGAGCAGTTCTTC. This encodes CASSQPPFSYNEQFF.

The chain employs TRBV5-6 and TRBJ2-5, with D unresolved. The germline gives CDR1 SGHDT, CDR2 YYEEEE. This CDR3 spans 15 amino acids. V lost 7 bases and J 2 bases, leaving 18 bases between the germline ends. CDR3: CASSTPPGRQETQYF. DNA for the CDR3: TGTGCCAGCTCTACCCCGCCAGGCCGTCAAGAGACCCAGTACTTC.

The CDR3, as DNA: TGCGCCAGCAGCCAAGGGGGGACCGGGACTAGCGTGTTCTTC. Its protein is CASSQGGTGTSVFF. The chain carries TRBV4-3 and TRBJ2-1; 10 bases agree with TRBD2. The V segment lost 1 base and the J segment 15 bases; nucleotides outside the gene matches: 9. Germline CDR1 LGHNA, CDR2 YSLEER. CDR3 size: 14 residues.